The 6 T cell receptor beta chains below were found in one sample sequenced in a study of T cells in localized non-small cell lung cancer (dated by TCRdb to the early 2020s). The protocol used for the library was the immunoSEQ multiplex PCR assay. TCRdb re-hosts the immuneACCESS table, in-frame sequences only. Its copies lack some clones; in the studies checked, an unresolved V gene accounts for under half of them, and the cause for the rest is not known. The sample data list 5,000 to 8,000 clones, and roughly 87% of these were observed just once. The ten largest clones add up to roughly a sixth of the sample. The source material was peripheral blood, sampled before any cancer treatment. These receptors all stem from a male donor at least 60 years old with stage I lung adenocarcinoma.

The rearrangement links TRBV6-4 to TRBJ2-3; D is unclear. This CDR3 is 15 amino acids long. V was clipped by 5 bases and J by 4 bases, with 16 bases between them. Germline CDR1 reads MRHNA; CDR2 reads SNTAGT. CDR3 nucleotide sequence: TGTGCCAGCAGTCTGGACGCCGCCCCCCCAGATACGCAGTATTTT. Translation gives CASSLDAAPPDTQYF.

This clone came up once. The genes are TRBV7-9 and TRBJ1-2; TRBD1 matches at 11 bases. Germline CDR1 reads SEHNR; CDR2 reads FQNEAQ (reference sequence). The CDR3 runs to 15 residues. The V segment lost 5 bases and the J segment 4 bases; nucleotides outside the gene matches: 6. The chain's CDR3 is CASSPRTGGTYGYTF. CDR3 nucleotide sequence: TGTGCCAGCAGCCCACGGACAGGGGGCACCTATGGCTACACCTTC.

CDR3 region: CASSERGGDAPYEQYV. CDR3 nucleotides: TGCGCCAGCAGTGAGAGAGGGGGGGACGCCCCCTACGAGCAGTACGTC. This chain uses TRBV10-2 with TRBJ2-7; D perhaps matches TRBD2 (7 bases). Germline CDR1 and CDR2: WSHSY and SAAADI. Trimming left V 2 bases short and J 2 bases short, with 16 bases between. This CDR3 has 16 residues.

This chain joins TRBV4-1 and TRBJ2-2, with TRBD2 identical over 7 bases. Germline CDR1 MGHRA, CDR2 YSYEKL. V lost 1 base and J lost 5; bases outside the gene matches: 10. The CDR3 sequence is 17 residues long. CDR3: CASSQVGGSFKTGELFF. The DNA of the CDR3 is TGCGCCAGCAGCCAAGTCGGGGGGAGTTTCAAGACCGGGGAGCTGTTTTTT.

This clone has just a few counts. This rearrangement joins TRBV7-2 to TRBJ2-7; 13 bases align to TRBD2. Per germline, CDR1 SGHTA and CDR2 FQGNSA. V gave up 8 bases and J gave up 6 bases; unmatched junction bases: 10. This CDR3 is built from 15 residues. The CDR3 loop is CASGGRTSGRVEQYF. The CDR3 DNA sequence: TGTGCCAGCGGGGGCCGGACTAGCGGGAGAGTCGAGCAGTACTTC. Full variable domain (missing parts from reference TRBV7-2 and TRBJ2-7): GAGVSQSPSNKVTEKGKDVELRCDPISGHTALYWYRQSLGQGLEFLIYFQGNSAPDKSGLPSDRFSAERTGGSVSTLTIQRTQQEDSAVYLCASGGRTSGRVEQYFGPGTRLTVT.

CDR3 in amino acids: CASTPKLALGNEQFF. CDR3 in DNA: TGTGCCAGCACCCCTAAACTAGCTTTGGGGAATGAGCAGTTCTTC. The chain carries TRBV7-2 and TRBJ2-1, with a possible D match to TRBD2 (6 bases). Germline-derived CDR1 and CDR2 are SGHTA and FQGNSA. Trimming pared 7 bases from V and 7 bases from J, leaving 20 bases between. This CDR3 spans 15 amino acids.